The clone carrying this T cell receptor beta chain has just a few counts. PCR was performed a second time for roughly 7 to 12 cycles using a sample-barcoded 5' primer and a J-beta primer mix. TCRdb reanalysed the 5' RACE reads using MiXCR and keeps one entry per CDR3 protein. Of roughly 800,000 distinct CDR3 sequences detected, roughly 50% appear once; the ten largest clones hold 22%. These data belong to a study of blood T cells in healthy people across ages. Study-wide background: Per two T cells, about one barcoded beta molecule was captured through template switching.

After removal of 4 bases from V and 11 bases from J, the junction contained 8 bases not matched to a gene. The germline gives CDR1 SQVTM, CDR2 ANQGSEA. The CDR3 loop spans 13 amino acids. The TCR comes from a man younger than 40 in good health. The chain recombines TRBV29-1 with TRBJ1-1, with TRBD1 matching over 12 bases. The source material was blood. CDR3 loop: CSVVGQGAGEAFF. CDR3 in DNA: TGCAGCGTTGTGGGACAGGGGGCGGGCGAGGCTTTCTTT.